The 21 T cell receptor beta chains below were found in one sample sequenced in a study of T-cell reconstitution after alpha-beta-depleted transplantation in children. The TCRbeta library was prepared with unique molecular identifiers. TCRdb re-analysed the PCR reads in MiXCR, keeping a single row per CDR3 protein. The sample includes 95,000 to 150,000 distinct CDR3 sequences, about 21% of them seen just once. Sample: PBMCs, mostly from graft donor cells, taken 180 days after TCRalphabeta/CD19-depleted stem cell transplant. Every receptor here comes from a male patient aged 2 to 9 who had a stem cell transplant for chronic granulomatous disease, so the T cells may come from the graft donor.

This rearrangement joins TRBV12-3 or TRBV12-4 to TRBJ2-1, with no clear D. Deletions cut 2 bases from V and 0 bases from J, with 5 bases between. The CDR3 has 14 amino acids. CDR3 bases: TGTGCCAGCAGTTTATCGAGCTCCTACAATGAGCAGTTCTTC. Protein product: CASSLSSSYNEQFF.

This clonotype was found a few times. V is TRBV12-3 or TRBV12-4 and J is TRBJ2-5; D uncertain. Trimming pared 7 bases from V and 5 bases from J, leaving 14 bases between. This CDR3 region has 13 residues. The CDR3 coding sequence is TGTGCCAGCACCGACACGCTATGGGAGACCCAGTACTTC. It encodes CASTDTLWETQYF.

This clonotype was observed at least ten times. The chain recombines TRBV20-1 with TRBJ2-1; 9 bases line up with TRBD2. This CDR3 has 15 amino acids. Germline values: CDR1 DFQATT, CDR2 SNEGSKA (reference sequence). Trimming removed 2 bases from V and 5 bases from J; junction bases left unmatched: 7. CDR3: CSARLAGFSNNEQFF. The CDR3, as DNA: TGCAGTGCTAGACTAGCGGGATTTAGCAACAATGAGCAGTTCTTC.

The rearrangement links TRBV27 to TRBJ1-3; D is undetermined. Trimming cost V 6 bases and J 0 bases, with 12 bases left between them. The CDR3 contains 15 residues. CDR1 and CDR2 (germline): MNHEY, SMNVEV (reference sequence). This CDR3 reads CASSPYLSSGNTIYF. CDR3 nucleotide sequence: TGTGCCAGCAGCCCGTACCTAAGCTCTGGAAACACCATATATTTT.

The chain uses TRBV20-1 and TRBJ2-2, with D hard to call. Looked up from germline, CDR1 is DFQATT and CDR2 is SNEGSKA (reference sequence). Trimming removed 0 bases from V and 5 bases from J, with 16 bases in between. The CDR3 runs to 16 residues. CDR3 in DNA: TGCAGTGCTAGAGAGGGCGGAACTCTCAGAACCGGGGAGCTGTTTTTT. Translating it yields CSAREGGTLRTGELFF.

V gene TRBV12-3 or TRBV12-4 combines with J gene TRBJ2-1; 8 nucleotides agree with TRBD1. The CDR3 runs 14 residues. V gave up 5 bases and J gave up 14 bases; unmatched junction bases: 14. The DNA for the CDR3 is TGTGCCAGCAGTCTCAGGGGGCTACCCTCTGCGAAGTTCTTC. As protein: CASSLRGLPSAKFF.

The chain has TRBV5-1 and TRBJ2-7, with 10 bases identical to TRBD2. The CDR3 has 17 amino acids. J was trimmed by 2 bases and V by 4 bases; bases with no gene match: 12. Looked up from germline, CDR1 is SGHRS and CDR2 is YFSETQ. CDR3 nucleotides: TGCGCCAGCAGCCGAGCGTTCCTAGCGGGAGTCACCTACGAGCAGTACTTC. This translates into CASSRAFLAGVTYEQYF.

This clonotype has more than one count but fewer than ten. This chain links TRBV7-8 with TRBJ1-5; D uncertain. CDR1 is SGHVS, CDR2 FQNEAQ, per germline. The CDR3 totals 15 residues. Trimming pared 5 bases from V and 3 bases from J, leaving 14 bases between. CDR3 loop: CASSRSGKSNQPQHF. As DNA, the CDR3 is TGTGCCAGCAGCCGATCGGGGAAGTCCAATCAGCCCCAGCATTTT. Looking up the rest from reference TRBV7-8 and TRBJ1-5 gives the full variable domain: GAGVSQSPRYKVAKRGQDVALRCDPISGHVSLFWYQQALGQGPEFLTYFQNEAQLDKSGLPSDRFFAERPEGSVSTLKIQRTQQEDSAVYLCASSRSGKSNQPQHFGDGTRLSIL.

This clonotype was counted ten times or more. J is TRBJ2-3 and V is TRBV19, with D hard to call. The ends were cut back, 11 bases at V and 1 base at J, with 16 bases in the middle. This CDR3 is built from 14 residues. Germline V gene lookup returns CDR1 LNHDA and CDR2 SQIVND (reference sequence). CDR3 amino acids: CASNDRKGTDTQYF. The CDR3 bases are TGTGCCTCCAACGACCGGAAGGGCACAGATACGCAGTATTTT.

This clonotype was counted at least ten times. The genes are TRBV15 and TRBJ2-1; tentative D call: TRBD1 (6 bases). This CDR3 has 19 amino acids. Germline CDR1 LNHNV, CDR2 YYDKDF (reference sequence). The germline V and J ends were trimmed by 0 bases and 0 bases, with 18 bases remaining between them. The CDR3 loop reads CATSRERGFRTDSYNEQFF. CDR3 sequence (DNA): TGTGCCACCAGCAGAGAGAGGGGGTTTAGGACGGACTCCTACAATGAGCAGTTCTTC.

The V and J genes are TRBV12-3 or TRBV12-4 and TRBJ2-7; D may be TRBD1 (5 bases). This CDR3 region has 15 residues. The V end was cut by 2 bases, the J end by 6 bases, with 17 bases between. CDR3 nucleotide sequence: TGTGCCAGCAGTTTAATCTCAGGCAGGGTCTCCGAGCAGTACTTC. It is translated as CASSLISGRVSEQYF.

Details on this clonotype: Compared with germline, one end of the junction differs, possibly owing to a read error. This rearrangement joins TRBV20-1 to TRBJ1-1; 7 bases line up with TRBD1. The CDR3 is 18 amino acids. Germline values: CDR1 DFQATT, CDR2 SNEGSKA (reference sequence). The DNA for the CDR3 is TGCTGTGCTAGAGTTTTGACGGTTAGGAGGGGGCGGGGGACTGAAGCTTTCTTT. Amino acid sequence: CCARVLTVRRGRGTEAFF.

This chain joins TRBV27 and TRBJ1-5; a possible D gene is TRBD1 (6 bases). There are 15 residues in the CDR3. The V and J ends lost 4 bases and 2 bases respectively, with 12 bases between them. The V gene's germline CDR1 is MNHEY and CDR2 SMNVEV (reference sequence). Written as DNA, the CDR3 is TGTGCCAGCAGTTCGCAGGGGTCAGGCAATCAGCCCCAGCATTTT. Amino acid sequence: CASSSQGSGNQPQHF.

V gene TRBV7-8 combines with J gene TRBJ2-7; TRBD1 agrees at 9 bases. Trimming removed 5 bases from V and 6 bases from J; junction bases left unmatched: 11. This CDR3 has 15 amino acids. Germline V lookup: CDR1 SGHVS, CDR2 FQNEAQ. CDR3 in amino acids: CASSNNGQGRGEQYF. In nucleotides, the CDR3 is TGTGCCAGCAGCAATAATGGACAGGGGAGGGGCGAGCAGTACTTC.

This clonotype was picked up a small number of times. V is TRBV12-3 or TRBV12-4 and J is TRBJ2-2; D not resolved. The V end was cut by 3 bases, the J end by 4 bases, with 9 bases between. The CDR3 loop spans 14 amino acids. DNA for the CDR3: TGTGCCAGCAGTTTTGCCCAGGTCACCGGGGAGCTGTTTTTT. Residues: CASSFAQVTGELFF.

V gene TRBV5-5 combines with J gene TRBJ2-1; possibly TRBD2 for D (5 bases). The CDR3 covers 15 residues. V was trimmed by 4 bases and J by 2 bases, leaving 13 bases between them. CDR1 and CDR2 (germline): SGHKS, YYEKEE (reference sequence). CDR3 protein: CASSPDGVAYNEQFF. The CDR3 region has the DNA TGTGCCAGCAGCCCTGACGGGGTAGCCTACAATGAGCAGTTCTTC.

This clonotype was seen ten or more times. The rearrangement links TRBV20-1 to TRBJ1-2; a possible D gene is TRBD1 (5 bases). CDR1 is DFQATT and CDR2 is SNEGSKA in the germline V gene (reference sequence). CDR3 size: 14 residues. The V end lost 0 bases, the J end lost 6 bases, and 14 bases lay between the germline ends. This CDR3 is CSARDRQGTHGYTF. The CDR3 nucleotides read TGCAGTGCTAGAGACCGGCAGGGTACTCATGGCTACACCTTC.

The CDR3 nucleotides are TGTGCCAGCTCACGGACTAGCGGGATTGGGAGCTCCTACGAGCAGTACTTC. Translation gives CASSRTSGIGSSYEQYF. The chain uses TRBV18 and TRBJ2-7, with 12 nucleotides matching TRBD2. The V and J ends lost 4 bases and 0 bases, in that order; junction bases with no gene match: 7. This CDR3 is 17 amino acids long. Germline V gene sequence: CDR1 KGHSH, CDR2 LQKENI.

There are many counts of this clonotype. The V gene is TRBV12-3 or TRBV12-4, the J gene TRBJ2-2; no definite D call. Trimming stripped 3 bases from V and 4 bases from J, with 6 bases between. The CDR3 totals 13 residues. CDR3 sequence reads: CASSFKVTGELFF. In nucleotides, the CDR3 is TGTGCCAGCAGTTTTAAAGTCACCGGGGAGCTGTTTTTT.

This clonotype was found many times. The chain uses TRBV5-6 and TRBJ2-5, with D possibly being TRBD1 (5 bases). CDR1 SGHDT and CDR2 YYEEEE come from the germline V gene. The CDR3 is 16 residues long. Trimming removed 1 base from V and 1 base from J, with 14 bases in between. The CDR3 sequence: CASSLYQGKIQETQYF. The CDR3 DNA reads as TGTGCCAGCAGCTTGTACCAGGGAAAGATCCAAGAGACCCAGTACTTC.

The CDR3 sequence is CASSVGQGVDIQYF. CDR3 DNA: TGTGCCAGCAGCGTAGGGCAGGGAGTGGACATTCAGTACTTC. The chain uses TRBV9 and TRBJ2-4, with D perhaps given as TRBD1 or TRBD2 (5 bases each). Trimming left V 0 bases short and J 8 bases short, with 12 bases between. Germline CDR1 is SGDLS and CDR2 is YYNGEE. CDR3 length equals 14 residues.